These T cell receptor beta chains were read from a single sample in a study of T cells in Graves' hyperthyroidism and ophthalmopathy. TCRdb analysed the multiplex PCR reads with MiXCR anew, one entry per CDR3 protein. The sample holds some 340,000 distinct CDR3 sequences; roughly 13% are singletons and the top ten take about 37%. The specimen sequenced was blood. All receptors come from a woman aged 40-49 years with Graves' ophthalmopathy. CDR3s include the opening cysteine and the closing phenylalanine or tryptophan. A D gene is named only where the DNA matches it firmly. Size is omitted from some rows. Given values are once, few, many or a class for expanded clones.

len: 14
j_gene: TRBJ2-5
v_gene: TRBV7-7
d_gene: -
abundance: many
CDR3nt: TGTGCTAGCAGCCCCGGGACGGAACAAGAGACCCAGTACTTC
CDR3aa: CASSPGTEQETQYF

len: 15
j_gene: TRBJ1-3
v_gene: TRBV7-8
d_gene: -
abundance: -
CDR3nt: TGTGCCAGCAGCAATACACGGCTCTGGGGAAACACCATATATTTT
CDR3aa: CASSNTRLWGNTIYF

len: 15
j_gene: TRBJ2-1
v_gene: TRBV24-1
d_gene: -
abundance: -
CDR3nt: TGTGCCACCAGTGATGTAGGACAAGAGTACAATGAGCAGTTCTTC
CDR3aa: CATSDVGQEYNEQFF

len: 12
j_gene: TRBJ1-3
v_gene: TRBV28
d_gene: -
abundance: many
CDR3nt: TGTGCCAGCAGTTTGCGAGGAAACACCATATATTTT
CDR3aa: CASSLRGNTIYF

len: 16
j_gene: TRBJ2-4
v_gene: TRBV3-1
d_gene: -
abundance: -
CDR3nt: TGTGCCAGCAGCCCGGAGAGGGGTCTAGCCAAAAACATTCAGTACTTC
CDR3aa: CASSPERGLAKNIQYF

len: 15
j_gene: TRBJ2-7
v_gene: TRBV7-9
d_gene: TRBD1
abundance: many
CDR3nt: TGTGCCAGCAGCCTGCGACAGGGGAGGTCCTACGAGCAGTACTTC
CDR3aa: CASSLRQGRSYEQYF

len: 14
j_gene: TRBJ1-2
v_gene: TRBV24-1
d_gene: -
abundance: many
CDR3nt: TGTGCCACCAGTGGACGGGGGTCCCACTATGGCTACACCTTC
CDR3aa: CATSGRGSHYGYTF

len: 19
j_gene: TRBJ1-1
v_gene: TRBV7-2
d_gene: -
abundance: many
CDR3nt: TGTGCCAGCAAGTTCCGGGGGTTGGCAGCGGGTTTGAGAATCACTGAAGCTTTCTTT
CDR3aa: CASKFRGLAAGLRITEAFF

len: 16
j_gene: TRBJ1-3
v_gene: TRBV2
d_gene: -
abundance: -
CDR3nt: TGTGCCAGCAGTGCGACAGTCCCGGCCACTGGAAACACCATATATTTT
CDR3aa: CASSATVPATGNTIYF

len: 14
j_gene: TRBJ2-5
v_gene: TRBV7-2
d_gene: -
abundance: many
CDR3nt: TGTGCCAGCAGCTTAGCGGGGGCCCAAGAGACCCAGTACTTC
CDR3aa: CASSLAGAQETQYF

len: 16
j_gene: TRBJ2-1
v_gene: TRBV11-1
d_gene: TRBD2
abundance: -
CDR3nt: TGTGCCAGCAGCCAGAGGGCGGGGGCGGGAGGAAATGAGCAGTTCTTC
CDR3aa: CASSQRAGAGGNEQFF

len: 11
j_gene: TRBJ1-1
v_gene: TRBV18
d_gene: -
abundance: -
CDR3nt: TGTGCCAGCTCACCAACAGCTGAAGCTTTCTTT
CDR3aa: CASSPTAEAFF

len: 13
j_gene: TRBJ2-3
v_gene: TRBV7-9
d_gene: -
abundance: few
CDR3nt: TGTGCCAGCAGCCTGCGACTGAGAGATACGCAGTATTTT
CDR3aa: CASSLRLRDTQYF

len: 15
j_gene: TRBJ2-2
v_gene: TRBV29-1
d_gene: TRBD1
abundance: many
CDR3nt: TGCAGCGTGGAGACAGGGGGCACGGCCACCGGGGAGCTGTTTTTT
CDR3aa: CSVETGGTATGELFF

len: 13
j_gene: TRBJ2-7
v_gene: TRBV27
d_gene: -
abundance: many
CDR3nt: TGTGCCAGCAGTTTCGGGTCTTCCCACGAGCAGTACTTC
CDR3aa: CASSFGSSHEQYF

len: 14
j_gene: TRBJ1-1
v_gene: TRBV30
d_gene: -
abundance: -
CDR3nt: TGTGCCTGGAAAGGGGTAGGTAGGAACACTGAAGCTTTCTTT
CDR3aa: CAWKGVGRNTEAFF

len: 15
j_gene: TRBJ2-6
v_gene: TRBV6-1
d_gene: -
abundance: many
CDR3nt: TGTGCCAGCAGGGGAGGGGGCTCTGGGGCCAACGTCCTGACTTTC
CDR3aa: CASRGGGSGANVLTF

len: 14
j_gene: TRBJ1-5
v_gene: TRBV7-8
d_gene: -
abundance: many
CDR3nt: TGTGCCAGCAGCCCCAGGGGATTCAATCAGCCCCAGCATTTT
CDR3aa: CASSPRGFNQPQHF

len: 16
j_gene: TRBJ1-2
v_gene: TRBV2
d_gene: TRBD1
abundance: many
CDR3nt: TGTGCCAGCAGTGAAGCCTTGGGACAGCTTAACTATGGCTACACCTTC
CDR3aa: CASSEALGQLNYGYTF

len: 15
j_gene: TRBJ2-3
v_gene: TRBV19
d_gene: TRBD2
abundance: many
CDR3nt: TGTGCCAGTAGTCCTAGCGGGAGGGCCGCAGATACGCAGTATTTT
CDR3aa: CASSPSGRAADTQYF

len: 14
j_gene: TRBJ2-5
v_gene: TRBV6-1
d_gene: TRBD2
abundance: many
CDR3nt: TGTGCCAGCAACAATCGGGGGGTGCTAGAGACCCAGTACTTC
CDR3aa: CASNNRGVLETQYF

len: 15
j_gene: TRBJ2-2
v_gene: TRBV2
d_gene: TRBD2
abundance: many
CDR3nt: TGTGCCAGCAGTGTACCTAGCGGGAGGGCCGGGGAGCTGTTTTTT
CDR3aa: CASSVPSGRAGELFF

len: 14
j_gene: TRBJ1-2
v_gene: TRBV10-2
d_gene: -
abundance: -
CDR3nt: TGCGCCAGCAGTGGAAGACAGAGCAACTATGGCTACACCTTC
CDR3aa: CASSGRQSNYGYTF

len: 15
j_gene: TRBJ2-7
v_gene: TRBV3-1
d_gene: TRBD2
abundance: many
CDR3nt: TGTGCCAGCAGCCAAAAGCGGGGTAGCTCCTACGAGCAGTACTTC
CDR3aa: CASSQKRGSSYEQYF

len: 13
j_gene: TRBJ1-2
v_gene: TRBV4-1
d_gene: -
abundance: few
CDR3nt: TGCGCCAGCAGCCAGGACAGATACTATGGCTACACCTTC
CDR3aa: CASSQDRYYGYTF

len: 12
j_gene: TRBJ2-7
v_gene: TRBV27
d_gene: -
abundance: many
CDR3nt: TGTGCCAGCCGGAACGATGGCGGCGAGCAGTACTTC
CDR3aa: CASRNDGGEQYF

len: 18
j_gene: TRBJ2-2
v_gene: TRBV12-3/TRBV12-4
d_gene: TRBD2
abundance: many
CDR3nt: TGTGCCAGCAGTTTGTGGAAGGGACTAGTCCCGGGTGGAGGGGAGCTGTTTTTT
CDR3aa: CASSLWKGLVPGGGELFF

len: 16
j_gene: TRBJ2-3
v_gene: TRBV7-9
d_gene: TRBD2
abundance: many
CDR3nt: TGTGCCAGCAGCAAGAGGCCGCGGGGGAGCACAGATACGCAGTATTTT
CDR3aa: CASSKRPRGSTDTQYF

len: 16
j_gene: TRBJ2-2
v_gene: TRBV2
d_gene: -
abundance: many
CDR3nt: TGTGCCAGCAGTGAAGCGCTTGCGGCCAACACCGGGGAGCTGTTTTTT
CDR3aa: CASSEALAANTGELFF

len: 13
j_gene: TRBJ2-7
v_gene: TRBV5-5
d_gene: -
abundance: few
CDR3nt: TGTGCCAGCAGCCCAAACGGGCATTTCGAGCAGTACTTC
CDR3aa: CASSPNGHFEQYF

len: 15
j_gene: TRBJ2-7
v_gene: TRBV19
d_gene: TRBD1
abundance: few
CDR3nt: TGTGCCAGTAGTAGGGTCGGGACAGGAATTTACGAGCAGTACTTC
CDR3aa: CASSRVGTGIYEQYF

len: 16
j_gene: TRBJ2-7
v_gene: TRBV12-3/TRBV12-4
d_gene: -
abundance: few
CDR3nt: TGTGCCAGCAGTTTTGGTGGGCAGGTCGGCTTCTACGAGCAGTACTTC
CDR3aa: CASSFGGQVGFYEQYF

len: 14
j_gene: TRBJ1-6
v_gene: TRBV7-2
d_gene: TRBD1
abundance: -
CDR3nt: TGTGCCAGCAGCGGGTGGGACAGTAATTCACCCCTCCACTTT
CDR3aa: CASSGWDSNSPLHF

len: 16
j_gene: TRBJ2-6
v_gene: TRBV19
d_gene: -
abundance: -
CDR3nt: TGTGCCAGTGCCGTGCGCGGGCTGACTGGGGCCAACGTCCTGACTTTC
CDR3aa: CASAVRGLTGANVLTF

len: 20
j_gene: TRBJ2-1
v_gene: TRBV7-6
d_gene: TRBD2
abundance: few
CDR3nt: TGTGCCAGCAGCTCCGGACTAGCGGGAGGGCCTATTCCTTGGCCCAATGAGCAGTTCTTC
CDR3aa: CASSSGLAGGPIPWPNEQFF

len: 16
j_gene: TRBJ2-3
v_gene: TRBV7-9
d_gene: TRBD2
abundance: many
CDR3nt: TGTGCCAGCAGCGAAGGATGGCTAGCGGCCACAGATACGCAGTATTTT
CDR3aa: CASSEGWLAATDTQYF

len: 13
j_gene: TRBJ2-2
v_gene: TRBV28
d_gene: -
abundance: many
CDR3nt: TGTGCCAGCAGTTTCCTCAATTCCGGGGAGCTGTTTTTT
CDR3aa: CASSFLNSGELFF

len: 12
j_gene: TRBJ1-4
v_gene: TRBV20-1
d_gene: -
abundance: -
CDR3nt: TGCAGTGCTAGATCCCCCGCGGAAAAACTGTTTTTT
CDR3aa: CSARSPAEKLFF

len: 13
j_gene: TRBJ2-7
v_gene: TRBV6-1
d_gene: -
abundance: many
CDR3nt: TGTGCCAGCAGTGAAGGAGGTGAGCGCGAGCAGTACTTC
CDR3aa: CASSEGGEREQYF

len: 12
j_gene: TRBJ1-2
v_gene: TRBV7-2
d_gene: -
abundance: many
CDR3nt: TGTGCCTCCCAAGGAGGGAGCTATGGCTACACCTTC
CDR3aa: CASQGGSYGYTF

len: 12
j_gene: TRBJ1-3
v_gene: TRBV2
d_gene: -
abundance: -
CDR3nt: TGTGCCAGCAAGGAGGGAGGAAACACCATATATTTT
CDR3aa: CASKEGGNTIYF

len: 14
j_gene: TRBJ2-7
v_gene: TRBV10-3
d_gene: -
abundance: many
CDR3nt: TGTGCCATCCGGGCGGCGGGTGTCTCCTACGAGCAGTACTTC
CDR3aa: CAIRAAGVSYEQYF

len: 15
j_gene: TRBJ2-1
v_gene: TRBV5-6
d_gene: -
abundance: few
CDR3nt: TGTGCCAGCAGCTTTGCCAGCAGCTCCTACAATGAGCAGTTCTTC
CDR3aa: CASSFASSSYNEQFF

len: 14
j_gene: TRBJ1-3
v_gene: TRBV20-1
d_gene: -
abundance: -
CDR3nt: TGCAGTGCTGGAACAGGGTATAGTGGAAACACCATATATTTT
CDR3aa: CSAGTGYSGNTIYF

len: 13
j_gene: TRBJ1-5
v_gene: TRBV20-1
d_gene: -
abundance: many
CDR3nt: TGCAGTGCTCGCAATTACGGAAATCAGCCCCAGCATTTT
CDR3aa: CSARNYGNQPQHF

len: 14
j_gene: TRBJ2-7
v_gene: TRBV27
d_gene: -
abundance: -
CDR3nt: TGTGCCAGCAGTTCCAGGGGAGACGCCTACGAGCAGTACTTC
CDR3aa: CASSSRGDAYEQYF

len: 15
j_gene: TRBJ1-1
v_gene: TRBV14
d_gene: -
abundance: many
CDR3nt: TGTGCCAGCAGCCAAGCCGGGGGAAGAGGAACTGAAGCTTTCTTT
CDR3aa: CASSQAGGRGTEAFF

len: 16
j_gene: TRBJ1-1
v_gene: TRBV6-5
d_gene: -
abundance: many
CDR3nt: TGTGCCAGCAGTCCCTCGACCGGGCTCGGGAGGACTGAAGCTTTCTTT
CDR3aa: CASSPSTGLGRTEAFF

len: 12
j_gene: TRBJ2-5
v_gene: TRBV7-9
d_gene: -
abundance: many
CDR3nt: TGTGCCAGCCGGGGAGGTGCGGAGACCCAGTACTTC
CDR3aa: CASRGGAETQYF

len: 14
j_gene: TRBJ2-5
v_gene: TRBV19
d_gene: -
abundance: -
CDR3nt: TGTGCCAGTAGTCATACCAGGGAACGGGAGACCCAGTACTTC
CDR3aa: CASSHTRERETQYF

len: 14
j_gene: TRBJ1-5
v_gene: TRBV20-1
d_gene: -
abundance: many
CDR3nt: TGCAGTGCTCACCCCGACAGGCCCAATCAGCCCCAGCATTTT
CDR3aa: CSAHPDRPNQPQHF

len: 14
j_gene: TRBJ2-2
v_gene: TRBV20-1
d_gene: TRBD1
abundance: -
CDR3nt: TGCAGTGCTATAGTACAGGGGTGGGGCGGGGAGCTGTTTTTT
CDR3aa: CSAIVQGWGGELFF

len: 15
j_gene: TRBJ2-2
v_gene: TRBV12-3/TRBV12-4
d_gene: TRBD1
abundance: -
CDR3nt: TGTGCCAGCAGTTTGACAGGGGTGAACACCGGGGAGCTGTTTTTT
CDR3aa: CASSLTGVNTGELFF

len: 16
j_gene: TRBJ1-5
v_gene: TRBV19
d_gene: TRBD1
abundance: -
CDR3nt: TGTGCCAGTAGTGGAATGGCAGGGGGGGTAAACAAGCCCCAGCATTTT
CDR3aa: CASSGMAGGVNKPQHF

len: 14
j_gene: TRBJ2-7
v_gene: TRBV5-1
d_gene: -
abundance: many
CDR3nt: TGCGCCAGCAGCTTGGACGGCCGCTCCTACGAGCAGTACTTC
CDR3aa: CASSLDGRSYEQYF